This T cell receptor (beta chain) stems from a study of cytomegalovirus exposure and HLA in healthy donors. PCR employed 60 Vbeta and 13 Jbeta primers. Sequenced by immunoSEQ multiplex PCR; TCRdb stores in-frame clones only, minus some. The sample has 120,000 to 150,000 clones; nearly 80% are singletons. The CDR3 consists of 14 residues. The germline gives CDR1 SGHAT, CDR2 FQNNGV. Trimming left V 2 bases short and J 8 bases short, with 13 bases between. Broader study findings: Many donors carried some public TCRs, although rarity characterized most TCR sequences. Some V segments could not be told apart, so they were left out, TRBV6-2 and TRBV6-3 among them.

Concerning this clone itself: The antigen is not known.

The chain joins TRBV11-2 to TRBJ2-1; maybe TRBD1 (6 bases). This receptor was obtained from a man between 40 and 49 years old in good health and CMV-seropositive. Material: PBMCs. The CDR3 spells CASSLYRVGYEQFF. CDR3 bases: TGTGCCAGCAGCTTATACAGGGTTGGGTATGAGCAGTTCTTC.